This paragraph reports one TCR beta chain. The germline gene is not matched at one end of the junction; a read error may be the cause. These data belong to a study of blood T cells in healthy people across ages. Then a second PCR, running roughly 7 to 11 cycles, was carried out with a sample-barcoded 5' primer and a J-beta primer mix. TCRdb re-derived calls from the 5' RACE reads in MiXCR, one entry per CDR3 protein. The profile shows roughly 1.7 million distinct CDR3 sequences, about 35% of them singletons. They isolated at least 7 million PBMCs from each sample. CDR3 length equals 15 residues. CDR1 and CDR2 from the germline V gene are ENHRY and SYGVKD.

The V and J genes are TRBV10-3 and TRBJ2-5; 7 bases are a match to TRBD1. The source material was blood. The receptor was derived from a woman aged 25 to 39 in good health. The CDR3 region is CAVSEARRQGEAQYF. The CDR3, as DNA: TGTGCCGTCAGTGAGGCCAGAAGACAGGGAGAGGCCCAGTACTTC.